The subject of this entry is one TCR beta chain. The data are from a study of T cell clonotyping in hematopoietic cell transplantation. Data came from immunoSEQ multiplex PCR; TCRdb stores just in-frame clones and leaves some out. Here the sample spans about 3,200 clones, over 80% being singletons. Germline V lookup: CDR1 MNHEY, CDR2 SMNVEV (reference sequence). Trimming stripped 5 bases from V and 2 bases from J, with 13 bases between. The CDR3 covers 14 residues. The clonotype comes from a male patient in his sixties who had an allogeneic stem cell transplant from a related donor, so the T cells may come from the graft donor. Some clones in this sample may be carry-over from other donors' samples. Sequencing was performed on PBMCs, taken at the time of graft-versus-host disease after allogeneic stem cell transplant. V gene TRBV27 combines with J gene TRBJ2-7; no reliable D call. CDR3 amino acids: CASSPIGGAYEQYF. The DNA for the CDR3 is TGTGCCAGCAGTCCCATCGGCGGAGCCTACGAGCAGTACTTC.